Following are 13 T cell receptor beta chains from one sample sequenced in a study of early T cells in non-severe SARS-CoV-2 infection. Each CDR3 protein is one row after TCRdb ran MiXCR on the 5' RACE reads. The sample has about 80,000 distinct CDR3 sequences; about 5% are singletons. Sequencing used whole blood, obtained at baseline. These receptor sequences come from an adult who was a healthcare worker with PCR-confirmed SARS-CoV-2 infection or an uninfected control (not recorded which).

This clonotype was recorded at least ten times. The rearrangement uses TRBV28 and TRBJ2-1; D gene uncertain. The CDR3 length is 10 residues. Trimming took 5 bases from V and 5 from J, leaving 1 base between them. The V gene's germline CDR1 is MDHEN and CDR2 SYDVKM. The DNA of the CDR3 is TGTGCCAGCAGTAACAATGAGCAGTTCTTC. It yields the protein CASSNNEQFF.

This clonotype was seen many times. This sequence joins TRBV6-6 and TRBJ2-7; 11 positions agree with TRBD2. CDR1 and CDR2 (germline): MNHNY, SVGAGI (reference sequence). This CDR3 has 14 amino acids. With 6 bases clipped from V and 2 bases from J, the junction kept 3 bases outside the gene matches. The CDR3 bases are TGTGCCAGCAGGCAGACTAGCGGGACCTACGAGCAGTACTTC. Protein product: CASRQTSGTYEQYF.

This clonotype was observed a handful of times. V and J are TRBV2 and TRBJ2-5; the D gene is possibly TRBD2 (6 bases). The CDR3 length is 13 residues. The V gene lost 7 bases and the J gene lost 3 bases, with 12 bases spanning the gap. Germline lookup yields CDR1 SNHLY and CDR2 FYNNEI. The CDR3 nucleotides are TGTGCCAGCATCCGGAGGGCGGAAGAGACCCAGTACTTC. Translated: CASIRRAEETQYF. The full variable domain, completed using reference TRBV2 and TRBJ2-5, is EPEVTQTPSHQVTQMGQEVILRCVPISNHLYFYWYRQILGQKVEFLVSFYNNEISEKSEIFDDQFSVERPDGSNFTLKIRSTKLEDSAMYFCASIRRAEETQYFGPGTRLLVL.

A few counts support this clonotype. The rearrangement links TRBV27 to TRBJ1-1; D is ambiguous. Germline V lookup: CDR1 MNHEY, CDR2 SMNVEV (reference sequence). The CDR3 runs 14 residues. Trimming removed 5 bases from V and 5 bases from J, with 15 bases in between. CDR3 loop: CASSPRPLGTEAFF. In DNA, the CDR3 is TGTGCCAGCAGTCCCCGTCCCCTGGGAACTGAAGCTTTCTTT.

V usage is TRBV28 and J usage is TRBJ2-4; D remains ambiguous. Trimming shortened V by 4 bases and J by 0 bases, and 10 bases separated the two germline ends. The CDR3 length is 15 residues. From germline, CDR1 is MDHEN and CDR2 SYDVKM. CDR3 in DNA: TGTGCCAGCAGTTCCCCAAGCGCAGCCAAAAACATTCAGTACTTC. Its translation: CASSSPSAAKNIQYF.

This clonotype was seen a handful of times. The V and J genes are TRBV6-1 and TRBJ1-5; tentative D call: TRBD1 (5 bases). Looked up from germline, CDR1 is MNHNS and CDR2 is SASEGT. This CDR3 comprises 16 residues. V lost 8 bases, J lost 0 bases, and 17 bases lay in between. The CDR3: CASGSGYRDSNQPQHF. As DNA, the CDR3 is TGTGCCAGCGGGTCAGGGTATAGGGATAGCAATCAGCCCCAGCATTTT.

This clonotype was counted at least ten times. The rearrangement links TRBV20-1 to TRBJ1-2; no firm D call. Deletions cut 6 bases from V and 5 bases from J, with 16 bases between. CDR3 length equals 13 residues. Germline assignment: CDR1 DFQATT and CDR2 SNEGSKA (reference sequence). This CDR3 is CSAGTGGSYGYTF. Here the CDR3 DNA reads TGCAGTGCCGGCACCGGCGGGTCTTATGGCTACACCTTC.

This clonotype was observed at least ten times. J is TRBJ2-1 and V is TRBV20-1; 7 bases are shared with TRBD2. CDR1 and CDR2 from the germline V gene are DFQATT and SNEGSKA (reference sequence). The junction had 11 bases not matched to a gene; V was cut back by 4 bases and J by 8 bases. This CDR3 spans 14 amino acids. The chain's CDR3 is CSANFWAGVDEQFF. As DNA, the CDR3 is TGCAGTGCTAACTTCTGGGCGGGAGTCGATGAGCAGTTCTTC.

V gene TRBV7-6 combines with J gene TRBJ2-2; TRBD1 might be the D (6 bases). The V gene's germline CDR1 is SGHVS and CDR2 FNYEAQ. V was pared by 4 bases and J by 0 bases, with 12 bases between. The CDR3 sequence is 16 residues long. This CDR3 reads CASSSGQHPNTGELFF. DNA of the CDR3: TGTGCCAGCAGCTCCGGACAGCATCCGAACACCGGGGAGCTGTTTTTT.

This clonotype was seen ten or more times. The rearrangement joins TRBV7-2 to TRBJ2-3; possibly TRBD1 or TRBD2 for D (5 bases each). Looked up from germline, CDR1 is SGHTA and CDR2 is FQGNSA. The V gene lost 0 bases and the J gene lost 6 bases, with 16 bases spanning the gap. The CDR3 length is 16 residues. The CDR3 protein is CASSLAGDQIQDTQYF. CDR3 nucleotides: TGTGCCAGCAGCTTAGCGGGGGACCAGATACAGGATACGCAGTATTTT.

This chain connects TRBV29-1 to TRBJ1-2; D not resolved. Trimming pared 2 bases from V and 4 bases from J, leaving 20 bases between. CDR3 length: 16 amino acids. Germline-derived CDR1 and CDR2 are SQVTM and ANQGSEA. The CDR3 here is CSVEKPAGRAGYGYTF. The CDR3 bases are TGCAGCGTTGAAAAACCGGCTGGGAGGGCAGGCTATGGCTACACCTTC.

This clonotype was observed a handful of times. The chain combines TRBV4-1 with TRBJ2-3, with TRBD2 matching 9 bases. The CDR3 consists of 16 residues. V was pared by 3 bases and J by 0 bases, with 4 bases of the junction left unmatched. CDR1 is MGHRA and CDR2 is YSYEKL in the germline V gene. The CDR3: CASSHYGLASTDTQYF. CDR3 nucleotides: TGCGCCAGCAGCCACTATGGACTAGCGAGCACAGATACGCAGTATTTT.

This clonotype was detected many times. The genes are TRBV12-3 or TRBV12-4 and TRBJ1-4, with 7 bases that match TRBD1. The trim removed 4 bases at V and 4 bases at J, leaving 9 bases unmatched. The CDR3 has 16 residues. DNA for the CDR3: TGTGCCAGCAGTTATGTGTCCGGGACAGTTAATGAAAAACTGTTTTTT. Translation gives CASSYVSGTVNEKLFF.